This T cell receptor (beta chain) was sequenced during a study of blood T cell repertoires in COVID-19. This table comes from immunoSEQ multiplex PCR, and its TCRdb copy is limited to in-frame clones, with some not included. Of 90,000 to 120,000 clones listed, 91% are singletons. V lost 6 bases and J lost 4, with 19 bases in between. This CDR3 spans 15 amino acids. Germline V gives CDR1 SQVTM, CDR2 ANQGSEA. This receptor was obtained from a man in his 60s with acute or convalescent COVID-19. Sequenced material: peripheral blood. This chain uses TRBV29-1 with TRBJ1-5; maybe TRBD1 (6 bases). In nucleotides, the CDR3 is TGCAGCGTGGCGCAACAGGGTGGTAAGAATCAGCCCCAGCATTTT. This codes for CSVAQQGGKNQPQHF.